What follows is one TCR beta chain and its context. Its antigen target is currently unknown. No clone much larger than this one lies a single base away; base qualities are absent. The record originates from a study of human T cells and chemical hapten exposure (dated by TCRdb to 2020 to 2022). About the study as a whole: For sensitization, 2% DPC in acetone was applied to a roughly 2 cm by roughly 2 cm area of upper inner arm skin. Libraries were combined into a pool for sequencing, and differences in TCR yield between samples came mainly from small differences in library volumes within the pool. Twenty-nine alopecia patients gave blood for TCR sequencing at one to four time points (pre-sensitization, 2, 6 and 24 weeks). In alopecia patients, the study followed how the peripheral blood TCR repertoire changed in vivo over primary and secondary sensitization to diphenylcyclopropenone (DPC), a hapten. Blood samples were taken from patients before sensitization (week 0) and then at 2, 6 and about 24 weeks after DPC sensitization. Throughout the roughly 24-week study period, patients were also given weekly therapeutic DPC doses on the scalp. Alopecia areata with under or over 50% scalp involvement, alopecia totalis and alopecia universalis were represented in the patient cohort, which was mostly female. Patch testing on the upper back used Finn chambers containing 0.01% DPC, with scoring done after 6 days according to International Contact Dermatitis Research Group standards.

Libraries were constructed by RACE. The reads were generated on a NextSeq 500. During library preparation, unique molecular identifiers were attached to individual cDNA molecules so that TCRs could be counted quantitatively and reproducibly. Each blood RNA sample was used to sequence both TCR alpha and TCR beta chains. Under the source paper's analysis protocol: The median number of TCRs per sample was over 85,000, ranging from about 23,224 to 700,000. V, J and CDR3 annotation of the TCR reads was performed with the Decombinator software suite. For PS versus PT1 abundance plots, all samples were subsampled to the same number of TCRs (28,000). TCRs were defined as expanded if absent before sensitization and observed at least eight times at the 2-week time point. TCRdb reprocessing: public reads trimmed at Q25 with fastp, clones called with MiXCR, in-frame beta chains kept. Rows with a matching CDR3 protein are joined into one entry that keeps the most common DNA and genes. In this record, the V and J calls reflect TCRdb's handling and not the investigators' own analysis. This sample lists 150,000 to 200,000 distinct CDR3 sequences; just under 30% were detected once. Together, the top ten hold 2.9% of the sample.

General study outcomes and caveats: Repeated subsampling changed both the strength of the expansion versus patch-test correlation and the threshold at which the correlation became significant. A positive correlation was found between the number of PT1 expanded TCRs and patch test score, with significance reached at thresholds 8, 16 and 32 but not 4. The number of TCRs above 1 in 1000 frequency did not change with DPC sensitization; there was no evidence of global repertoire structure alterations. Expanded TCRs formed significantly more large CDR3 similarity clusters than pre-sensitization or healthy control sets, consistent with antigen-driven responses. Because every patient had alopecia, a presumed autoimmune disease, the patients' immune response might differ from that of healthy individuals.

The time point label for this specimen denotes: pre-sensitization, week 0. The sample's treatment or condition label, in plain terms: therapeutic diphenylcyclopropenone sensitization with weekly scalp DPC. At each patch-test visit, blood was drawn before the patch test was applied. Eligible patients were aged 18 to 70, diagnosed with alopecia, deemed suitable for DPC therapy, and excluded if pregnant. Unfractionated whole blood was collected in Tempus Blood RNA tubes, and total RNA was extracted from that blood. Germline trimming amounts to 5 bases on V and 5 bases on J, with 9 as the count of junction bases outside the gene matches. The CDR3, cysteine through phenylalanine, is 15 amino acids long. Here the CDR3 DNA is all that survives: 45 bases in frame from base 1. CDR1 and CDR2 are drawn from the germline V gene (reference sequence): DFQATT, SNEGSKA.

Recombination linked TRBV20-1 to TRBJ2-1, with 10 middle bases fitting TRBD2. The sequenced sample was whole blood, obtained in connection with sensitization to the hapten diphenylcyclopropenone (DPC). The sequence came from a woman in her thirties with alopecia areata. Some clones in this sample may be carry-over from other donors' samples. Read as DNA, the sequence is TGCAGTGCTTTACCGCTAGCGGGAGACAACAATGAGCAGTTCTTC. It codes for CSALPLAGDNNEQFF.